This T cell receptor beta chain was recovered during a study of Graves' ophthalmopathy and Graves' hyperthyroidism (dated by TCRdb to the late 2010s). Broadly, across the study: A patient counted as having stable hyperthyroidism if there was no progression to ophthalmopathy within 18 months of follow-up. To explore V-J signatures that separate ophthalmopathy from hyperthyroidism, a discovery set of about a hundred patients was enrolled, consisting of about 45 with ophthalmopathy and 57 with stable hyperthyroidism. Following sampling, methimazole starting at 30 mg daily was administered to hyperthyroidism patients, and high-dose intravenous methylprednisolone was administered to ophthalmopathy patients. The study used TCR beta repertoire signatures to distinguish Graves' ophthalmopathy from Graves' hyperthyroidism and to predict progression to ophthalmopathy. In total, approximately 140 blood samples were TCR-sequenced: around 42 ophthalmopathy, some 72 hyperthyroidism and approximately 17 hyperthyroidism-to-ophthalmopathy patients. An independent validation cohort was composed of around 19 hyperthyroidism patients and around 16 patients who later progressed from hyperthyroidism to ophthalmopathy. T-cell repertoires of thyroid tissue and blood were compared in over 5 hyperthyroidism patients.

This clonotype was seen more than once but under ten times. Its antigen is unknown. No base quality information exists; no much larger clone differs at one position. From the cysteine through the phenylalanine, the CDR3 covers 13 amino acids. The sequence is cut down to CDR3 DNA, 39 bases in frame from base 1. The germline V and J ends show losses of 5 bases and 11 bases respectively, and no gene match explains 8 bases of the junction. The hyperthyroidism patients were 18 to 65 years old and newly diagnosed, with a disease duration of less than 2 months. Patients with other autoimmune diseases, uncontrolled infections, pregnancy or lactation were excluded. Clinical symptoms, serum thyroxine, TRAb, thyroid ultrasound and orbital computed tomography formed the basis of the diagnosis. Total RNA was extracted with Trizol reagent and quality-checked on an Agilent 2100 Bioanalyzer. Broader findings and caveats from the paper: Among expanded thyroid clonotypes with frequency above 0.001, most also showed up in blood, which suggests that blood repertoires may reflect the thyroid immune response. Sample size was not statistically predetermined, and group allocation was not concealed from the investigators. In validation, the model predicted ophthalmopathy progression with nearly 71% sensitivity and roughly 78% specificity; some 13 predicted patients were CT-confirmed with GO in a median of about 7.1 months. Ophthalmopathy was separated from stable hyperthyroidism by the 13-signature model with more than 85% sensitivity and around 81% specificity in cross-validation and with 80%/75% in the test set.

For repertoire sequencing, the TCR beta CDR3 regions were amplified from RNA transcripts. The first round of RT-PCR was done with HTBI primers and the Qiagen OneStep RT-PCR kit, and was followed by a second round of multiplex PCR, then size selection and purification. Libraries were sequenced paired-end with 100 bp reads on an Illumina HiSeq2000. As for the original processing: SOAPnuke was used for read processing, and reads with adapters, uncalled bases, a mean Phred below 15, or no exact constant-primer or identifier match were discarded. COPE v1.2.5 was used to merge the high-quality paired reads. Unique nucleotide sequences were defined as clonotypes and aligned to IMGT TRB V, D and J references using MiTCR v1.1. Analysis was restricted to V-J combinations with a frequency above 0.0001, which covered 98% to 99.2% of repertoires. A TCR clonal expansion and chaos score per V-J combination was defined as the ratio of F50 clonal expansion to chaos observed in the TCRdist matrix. Welch's t-statistics and random forest were used to reduce features to approximately 13 V-J combinations, which were fed into a naive Bayes classifier. Thyroid-blood repertoire similarity was quantified with the Morisita-Horn index. TCRdb trimmed the raw reads at Q25, called clones with MiXCR and kept productive beta chains. Identical CDR3 protein sequences are pooled into one entry, listed with their most common genes and DNA. TCRdb, rather than the study authors, made the V and J calls. For this sample there are around 1,200,000 distinct CDR3 sequences; approximately 35% appear just once. Approximately 12% of the sample lies in the top ten.

The sequence was collected from an adult man with Graves' hyperthyroidism. Sequenced material: peripheral blood or thyroid tissue (not recorded which). The chain is encoded by TRBV12-3 or TRBV12-4 joined to TRBJ2-5, and TRBD1 matches 10 of the central bases. The CDR3 in this case is CASSPGQGGIQYF. The DNA reads TGTGCCAGCAGTCCAGGACAGGGGGGGATTCAGTACTTC.